The 4 T cell receptor beta chains listed next were all sequenced from one sample in a study of blood T cells in healthy people across ages. It was with a sample-barcoded 5' primer and a J-beta primer mix that a second PCR of about 6 to 11 cycles was run. Via MiXCR, TCRdb re-called the 5' RACE reads, giving one row per CDR3 protein. Of over 500,000 distinct CDR3 sequences listed, over 40% are singletons. The sequenced material came from blood. All receptors derive from a woman of 80 years or more in good health.

V and J are TRBV11-1 and TRBJ2-1; 9 bases are a match to TRBD2. The CDR3 has 17 residues. V shed 4 bases, J shed 7 bases, and the junction held 14 bases outside the gene matches. Germline V gives CDR1 SGHAT, CDR2 FQDESV (reference sequence). The CDR3 region has the DNA TGTGCCAGCAGCTCTAAGGTGTTTAGCGGGAGAGCGAATGAGCAGTTCTTC. This translates into CASSSKVFSGRANEQFF.

This clonotype was detected ten times or more. The V call is TRBV6-5, the J call TRBJ2-7, with 10 bases matching TRBD1. The trim removed 5 bases at V and 5 bases at J, leaving 21 bases unmatched. The CDR3 is 19 amino acids. Germline CDR1 reads MNHEY; CDR2 reads SVGAGI. The CDR3 bases are TGTGCCAGCAGTCTAAGGATCTTTTCTCCGGGACAGGGGAGGAACGAGCAGTACTTC. This encodes CASSLRIFSPGQGRNEQYF.

The chain uses TRBV7-2 and TRBJ1-6; no clear D. The V gene's germline CDR1 is SGHTA and CDR2 FQGNSA. The CDR3 contains 16 residues. V was shortened by 1 base and J by 4 bases, with 11 bases between the two germline ends. CDR3: CASSLGQPLYNSPLHF. CDR3 nucleotide sequence: TGTGCCAGCAGCTTAGGGCAGCCCCTTTATAATTCACCCCTCCACTTT.

This rearrangement joins TRBV4-3 to TRBJ2-7, with D maybe TRBD1 (6 bases). V gave up 2 bases and J gave up 2 bases, with 16 bases separating them. From germline, CDR1 is LGHNA and CDR2 YSLEER. The CDR3 loop spans 16 amino acids. The chain's CDR3 is CASSQSRDIKPYEQYF. CDR3 DNA: TGCGCCAGCAGCCAATCCCGGGACATCAAACCCTACGAGCAGTACTTC.